This entry lists 27 T cell receptor beta chains sequenced from one sample in a study of shared clonotypes between healthy human individuals. Profiling relied on immunoSEQ multiplex PCR, and the TCRdb table lists in-frame clones only, not all of them. The sample carries around 610,000 clones, approximately 96% recorded once. Naive CD8 populations comprised CD45RO-negative cells positively selected for CCR7, excluding terminally differentiated effector memory CD45RA+ cells. The specimen sequenced was naive CD8+ T cells sorted from blood. Every receptor here comes from a woman aged 25 to 39 in good health.

J is TRBJ2-1 and V is TRBV28; weak D call: TRBD1 (5 bases). Deletions cut 4 bases from V and 10 bases from J, with 11 bases between. This CDR3 comprises 12 residues. Germline V CDR1 and CDR2: MDHEN, SYDVKM. The CDR3 bases are TGTGCCAGCAGTTGGGGCGTCGGGGAGCAGTTCTTC. Amino acid sequence: CASSWGVGEQFF.

V is TRBV28 and J is TRBJ1-5, with D unresolved. CDR3 size: 15 residues. V was clipped by 7 bases and J by 0 bases, with 13 bases between them. The germline CDR1 and CDR2 sequences are MDHEN and SYDVKM. The CDR3 bases are TGTGCCAGCATGCTGTCCGATAATAGCAATCAGCCCCAGCATTTT. Its translation is CASMLSDNSNQPQHF.

The CDR3 is CTSSSQEECTGELFF. CDR3 nucleotides: TGCACCAGCAGCTCTCAAGAAGAGTGCACCGGGGAGCTGTTTTTT. The chain carries TRBV1 and TRBJ2-2; TRBD2, the table's D call, lacks a check against the DNA. TRBV1 is a pseudogene locus. The CDR3 spans 15 residues.

The chain is built from TRBV2 and TRBJ1-2; D is ambiguous. CDR1 is SNHLY and CDR2 is FYNNEI in the germline V gene. The CDR3 contains 16 residues. V lost 2 bases to trimming and J lost 6 bases, with 19 bases between them. The CDR3 here is CASSESRPGRDHGYTF. The CDR3 DNA reads as TGTGCCAGCAGTGAATCGCGGCCCGGGAGGGATCATGGCTACACCTTC.

This chain joins TRBV19 and TRBJ2-1; D perhaps matches TRBD1 (5 bases). V was pared by 6 bases and J by 3 bases, with 15 bases between. CDR3 size: 15 residues. Germline CDR1 reads LNHDA; CDR2 reads SQIVND (reference sequence). Written as DNA, the CDR3 is TGTGCCAGTAGGTCCCCTAGGGGATACTACAATGAGCAGTTCTTC. Translated: CASRSPRGYYNEQFF.

The J gene is TRBJ1-2, the V gene TRBV30; D is unclear. Trimming took 2 bases from V and 5 from J, leaving 12 bases between them. Germline V CDR1 and CDR2: GTSNPN, SVGIG (reference sequence). This CDR3 is 13 amino acids long. CDR3 region: CAWSSTFFYGYTF. CDR3 sequence (DNA): TGTGCCTGGAGTTCCACGTTTTTTTATGGCTACACCTTC.

The chain employs TRBV27 and TRBJ2-5, with D tentatively TRBD2 (5 bases). CDR1 is MNHEY and CDR2 is SMNVEV in the germline V gene (reference sequence). There are 13 residues in the CDR3. V lost 5 bases and J 5 bases, leaving 12 bases between the germline ends. The CDR3 sequence: CASSTPGGETQYF. The CDR3 DNA reads as TGTGCCAGCAGTACTCCGGGCGGGGAGACCCAGTACTTC.

This clone has a handful of counts. J is TRBJ1-1 and V is TRBV21-1. TRBV21-1 is tagged as a pseudogene. The CDR3 totals 11 residues. The DNA for the CDR3 is TGTGCCACGGATAGGAACACTGAAGCTTTCTTT. It is translated as CATDRNTEAFF.

The genes are TRBV7-8 and TRBJ2-3; D may be TRBD1 (6 bases). The germline CDR1 and CDR2 sequences are SGHVS and FQNEAQ. The V end lost 6 bases, the J end lost 3 bases, and 10 bases lay between the germline ends. The CDR3 extends over 13 amino acids. In nucleotides, the CDR3 is TGTGCCAGCAGTTCCGACAGGACAGATACGCAGTATTTT. Translation: CASSSDRTDTQYF.

This rearrangement joins TRBV10-3 to TRBJ2-1; D is unclear. Germline V CDR1 and CDR2: ENHRY, SYGVKD. The CDR3 has 13 amino acids. The V end was cut by 0 bases, the J end by 1 base, with 1 base between. The CDR3 region is CAISESSYNEQFF. CDR3 DNA sequence: TGTGCCATCAGTGAGTCGTCCTACAATGAGCAGTTCTTC.

The chain is built from TRBV30 and TRBJ2-1; D unresolved. Trimming left V 0 bases short and J 8 bases short, with 11 bases between. The length of the CDR3 is 13 residues. The germline gives CDR1 GTSNPN, CDR2 SVGIG (reference sequence). Here the CDR3 reads CAWSVIGPDEQFF. CDR3 nucleotides: TGTGCCTGGAGTGTGATAGGGCCAGATGAGCAGTTCTTC.

This clone was seen a single time. This chain joins TRBV6-6 and TRBJ1-1; D remains ambiguous. V was clipped by 3 bases and J by 3 bases, with 11 bases between them. This CDR3 comprises 14 residues. Germline V gene sequence: CDR1 MNHNY, CDR2 SVGAGI (reference sequence). CDR3 sequence reads: CASSYEGADTEAFF. As DNA, the CDR3 is TGTGCCAGCAGTTATGAGGGAGCGGACACTGAAGCTTTCTTT.

This chain connects TRBV2 to TRBJ2-1; possible D gene TRBD2, 5 bases. Trimming took off 7 bases at V and 2 bases at J, with 12 bases between the two ends. The CDR3 has 14 amino acids. Germline V CDR1 and CDR2: SNHLY, FYNNEI. The CDR3 DNA is TGTGCCAGCAAGGCGGGCCGAACCTACAATGAGCAGTTCTTC. Protein sequence: CASKAGRTYNEQFF.

The chain links TRBV27 to TRBJ1-5, with D perhaps TRBD1 (5 bases). The CDR3 has 15 residues. The ends were cut back, 3 bases at V and 4 bases at J, with 13 bases in the middle. From germline, CDR1 is MNHEY and CDR2 SMNVEV (reference sequence). CDR3 nucleotides: TGTGCCAGCAGTTTTGGGGGTTCCCAAAATCAGCCCCAGCATTTT. This sequence encodes CASSFGGSQNQPQHF.

The sample holds one count of this clone. The CDR3 is CASSSSPQAVSYEQYF. DNA for the CDR3: TGTGCCAGCAGTTCTTCTCCTCAGGCGGTCTCCTACGAGCAGTACTTC. The V call is TRBV27, the J call TRBJ2-7; D unresolved. V dropped 4 bases and J dropped 0 bases, with 16 bases sitting between them. The germline gives CDR1 MNHEY, CDR2 SMNVEV (reference sequence). The CDR3 extends over 16 amino acids.

The chain couples TRBV7-9 to TRBJ2-7, with D unclear. V was trimmed by 2 bases and J by 0 bases, leaving 11 bases between them. The CDR3 runs to 15 residues. CDR1 and CDR2 (germline): SEHNR, FQNEAQ (reference sequence). The CDR3 sequence: CASSLKGRSSYEQYF. The CDR3 DNA follows: TGTGCCAGCAGCTTAAAGGGAAGGAGCTCCTACGAGCAGTACTTC.

This CDR3 reads CASSVWTEIDTQYF. In nucleotides, the CDR3 is TGTGCCAGTAGTGTTTGGACAGAAATAGATACGCAGTATTTT. The chain links TRBV19 to TRBJ2-3; TRBD1 might be the D (6 bases). The CDR3 has 14 amino acids. Deletions cut 5 bases from V and 5 bases from J, with 14 bases between. Germline loops: CDR1 LNHDA, CDR2 SQIVND (reference sequence).

This rearrangement joins TRBV4-2 to TRBJ2-7, with D perhaps assigned TRBD1 or TRBD2 (6 bases each). CDR1 and CDR2 from the germline V gene are LGHNA and YNFKEQ. CDR3 length: 16 amino acids. Trimming cost V 0 bases and J 2 bases, with 14 bases left between them. CDR3 nucleotide sequence: TGTGCCAGCAGCCAAGATACGGGGGCGTTCGCCTACGAGCAGTACTTC. Protein sequence: CASSQDTGAFAYEQYF.

The chain links TRBV11-2 to TRBJ2-2; D ambiguous. This CDR3 is 11 amino acids long. Germline CDR1 SGHAT, CDR2 FQNNGV. The ends were cut back, 0 bases at V and 7 bases at J, with 0 bases in the middle. The CDR3 loop reads CASSLDGELFF. CDR3 sequence (DNA): TGTGCCAGCAGCTTAGACGGGGAGCTGTTTTTT.

The chain uses TRBV7-6 and TRBJ2-2, with 7 bases aligning to TRBD2. The germline V gene encodes CDR1 SGHVS and CDR2 FNYEAQ. This CDR3 contains 16 residues. V lost 5 bases, J lost 3 bases, and 9 bases stayed unmatched. This chain's CDR3 is CASSLSGGLDTGELFF. CDR3 in DNA: TGTGCCAGCAGCCTCTCGGGGGGTTTGGACACCGGGGAGCTGTTTTTT.

The rearrangement links TRBV7-8 to TRBJ2-3; TRBD2 is a possible D gene (5 bases). Trimming stripped 5 bases from V and 5 bases from J, with 23 bases between. CDR3 length equals 17 residues. Germline V lookup: CDR1 SGHVS, CDR2 FQNEAQ. The CDR3 nucleotides are TGTGCCAGCAGCCTAGTTAGCGCCAGGAGGTTGAGAGATACGCAGTATTTT. The encoded protein is CASSLVSARRLRDTQYF.

V is TRBV5-4 and J is TRBJ2-5; 7 positions match TRBD2. The J call may not be correct, given that the DNA end is closer to TRBJ2-7. The CDR3 is made up of 13 amino acids. Per the germline V gene, CDR1 is SGHNT and CDR2 is YYREEE (reference sequence). This CDR3 is CASSLTSEYEQYF. CDR3 nucleotide sequence: TGTGCCAGCAGCTTGACTAGCGAGTACGAGCAGTACTTC.

This sequence joins TRBV7-3 and TRBJ2-2; 12 nucleotides align to TRBD2. The V segment lost 2 bases and the J segment 4 bases; nucleotides outside the gene matches: 8. The CDR3 length is 18 residues. Germline V gives CDR1 SGHTA, CDR2 FQGTGA. The CDR3 region has the DNA TGTGCCAGCAGCTTAGGCCTAGCGGGAGGGCCGGCCACCGGGGAGCTGTTTTTT. It is translated as CASSLGLAGGPATGELFF.

A note on this clone: Other DNA sequences in the same sample also yield this CDR3. This chain links TRBV18 with TRBJ2-2, with D hard to call. This CDR3 has 14 residues. Trimming shortened V by 3 bases and J by 0 bases, and 5 bases separated the two germline ends. Germline CDR1 reads KGHSH; CDR2 reads LQKENI. This CDR3 is CASSPGSNTGELFF. In nucleotides, the CDR3 is TGTGCCAGCTCACCGGGGTCGAACACCGGGGAGCTGTTTTTT.

V usage is TRBV6-1 and J usage is TRBJ1-1; possible D gene TRBD1, 5 bases. The CDR3 is 14 amino acids. Per the germline V gene, CDR1 is MNHNS and CDR2 is SASEGT. With 6 bases removed from V and 3 bases from J, the gap between germline ends came to 14 bases. The CDR3 nucleotides are TGTGCCAGCAGCCCCCCAGGGTATCACACTGAAGCTTTCTTT. Encoded protein: CASSPPGYHTEAFF.

The chain links TRBV9 to TRBJ2-3; 8 bases line up with TRBD2. From germline, CDR1 is SGDLS and CDR2 YYNGEE. This CDR3 has 14 amino acids. With V trimmed by 7 bases and J by 1 base, 5 bases remained unmatched. The CDR3 region has the DNA TGTGCCAGCCGGGGGGGCTCCGGCACAGATACGCAGTATTTT. It yields the protein CASRGGSGTDTQYF.

The chain carries TRBV18 and TRBJ2-1; 10 bases line up with TRBD1. V dropped 6 bases and J dropped 13; count of bases not matched to a gene: 15. Per germline, CDR1 KGHSH and CDR2 LQKENI. The CDR3 spans 15 residues. The CDR3 nucleotides are TGTGCCAGCTCCACGACGACTAACCGGGACAGGGGTCAGTTCTTC. Translation: CASSTTTNRDRGQFF.